Listed below are T cell receptor beta chains from one sample, sequenced in a study of blood T cell repertoires in COVID-19. Libraries were prepared by immunoSEQ multiplex PCR; TCRdb keeps only in-frame clonotypes and omits some of them. The repertoire holds more than 150,000 clones, with 82% as singletons. Material: peripheral blood. The receptor source for this set is a woman in her thirties with acute or convalescent COVID-19. Each CDR3 is given with its conserved first and last residue. The D gene is left open where the match is weak. Some rows mark clone size as missing; the rest say once, few, many or name a class of expanded clone.

size: NA; D: NA; J: TRBJ2-7; V: TRBV5-1; CDR3: CASSLGDPWLRDEQYF; DNA: TGCGCCAGCAGCTTGGGCGACCCATGGCTGAGGGACGAGCAGTACTTC
size: NA; D: NA; J: TRBJ2-3; V: TRBV10-2; CDR3: CASSSVSTDTQYF; DNA: TGCGCCAGCAGTTCGGTTAGCACAGATACGCAGTATTTT
size: NA; D: NA; J: TRBJ2-7; V: TRBV19; CDR3: CASSIRGRGNEQYF; DNA: TGTGCCAGTAGTATACGGGGCAGGGGAAACGAGCAGTACTTC
size: few; D: NA; J: TRBJ1-2; V: TRBV7-8; CDR3: CASSMDDINYGYTF; DNA: TGTGCCAGCAGCATGGATGACATTAACTATGGCTACACCTTC
size: NA; D: NA; J: TRBJ1-1; V: TRBV6-5; CDR3: CASSYGGSGTEAFF; DNA: TGTGCCAGCAGTTACGGTGGGAGCGGCACTGAAGCTTTCTTT
size: few; D: TRBD2; J: TRBJ2-6; V: TRBV27; CDR3: CASSPYAGTTPLGANVLTF; DNA: TGTGCCAGCAGTCCCTACGCCGGGACTACCCCTCTTGGGGCCAACGTCCTGACTTTC
size: once; D: TRBD1; J: TRBJ2-1; V: TRBV27; CDR3: CASSPKRDSYNEQFF; DNA: TGTGCCAGCAGTCCGAAACGGGACAGCTACAATGAGCAGTTCTTC
size: NA; D: NA; J: TRBJ1-5; V: TRBV6-2/TRBV6-3; CDR3: CASSYGHRGNQPQHF; DNA: TGTGCCAGCAGTTACGGTCACAGGGGCAATCAGCCCCAGCATTTT
size: NA; D: NA; J: TRBJ1-1; V: TRBV10-3; CDR3: CAIKQPNTEAFF; DNA: TGTGCCATCAAACAGCCGAACACTGAAGCTTTCTTT
size: NA; D: TRBD1; J: TRBJ2-1; V: TRBV28; CDR3: CASSSQGDTRSYNEQFF; DNA: TGTGCCAGCAGTTCACAGGGGGACACCCGCTCCTACAATGAGCAGTTCTTC
size: NA; D: TRBD2; J: TRBJ2-7; V: TRBV18; CDR3: CASSAVGSGSGAEQYF; DNA: TGTGCCAGCTCTGCCGTAGGCAGCGGGAGTGGTGCTGAGCAGTACTTC
size: NA; D: TRBD2; J: TRBJ2-1; V: TRBV28; CDR3: CASSSVAGSTYNEQFF; DNA: TGTGCCAGCAGTTCCGTAGCGGGCTCCACCTACAATGAGCAGTTCTTC
size: NA; D: NA; J: TRBJ2-7; V: TRBV4-1; CDR3: CASSQVMAGVFREQYF; DNA: TGCGCCAGCAGCCAAGTCATGGCAGGGGTGTTCCGCGAGCAGTACTTC
size: once; D: TRBD2; J: TRBJ2-7; V: TRBV28; CDR3: CATGTSGSLTYEQYF; DNA: TGTGCCACCGGGACTAGCGGGAGTTTGACCTACGAGCAGTACTTC
size: few; D: TRBD1; J: TRBJ1-6; V: TRBV5-5; CDR3: CASSQTGIYHSPLHF; DNA: TGTGCCAGCAGCCAGACAGGGATTTATCATTCACCCCTCCACTTT
size: NA; D: TRBD1; J: TRBJ1-2; V: TRBV14; CDR3: CASSWDRLYGYTF; DNA: TGTGCCAGCAGCTGGGACAGACTATATGGCTACACCTTC
size: NA; D: TRBD2; J: TRBJ2-1; V: TRBV11-2; CDR3: CASSYPRASGGRYNEQFF; DNA: TGTGCCAGCAGCTACCCTAGGGCTAGCGGGGGGCGATACAATGAGCAGTTCTTC
size: NA; D: NA; J: TRBJ2-3; V: TRBV5-1; CDR3: CASSFGTDTQYF; DNA: TGCGCCAGCAGCTTCGGCACAGATACGCAGTATTTT
size: NA; D: NA; J: TRBJ2-2; V: TRBV6-4; CDR3: CASSETGKNTGELFF; DNA: TGTGCCAGCAGTGAGACAGGCAAGAACACCGGGGAGCTGTTTTTT
size: NA; D: NA; J: TRBJ2-2; V: TRBV9; CDR3: CASSVVQGGTGELFF; DNA: TGTGCCAGCAGCGTAGTACAGGGCGGCACCGGGGAGCTGTTTTTT
size: once; D: TRBD1; J: TRBJ1-3; V: TRBV5-4; CDR3: CASSATGGIGNTIYF; DNA: TGTGCCAGCAGTGCGACAGGGGGAATAGGAAACACCATATATTTT
size: NA; D: NA; J: TRBJ2-1; V: TRBV7-2; CDR3: CASSFVESSYNEQFF; DNA: TGTGCCAGCAGCTTTGTGGAGAGCTCCTACAATGAGCAGTTCTTC
size: once; D: TRBD1; J: TRBJ1-2; V: TRBV5-1; CDR3: CASSSLTGDGYTF; DNA: TGCGCCAGCAGCTCGTTGACAGGGGATGGCTACACCTTC
size: NA; D: TRBD1; J: TRBJ2-3; V: TRBV10-3; CDR3: CAISLGQGNSDTQYF; DNA: TGTGCCATCAGTTTGGGACAGGGCAATTCAGATACGCAGTATTTT
size: many; D: TRBD1; J: TRBJ2-7; V: TRBV7-9; CDR3: CASSLEQGKQYF; DNA: TGTGCCAGCAGCTTAGAACAGGGGAAGCAGTACTTC
size: NA; D: NA; J: TRBJ2-6; V: TRBV25-1; CDR3: CASSPGGGDANVLTF; DNA: TGTGCCAGCAGTCCGGGTGGGGGCGATGCCAACGTCCTGACTTTC
size: NA; D: TRBD1; J: TRBJ2-7; V: TRBV12-3/TRBV12-4; CDR3: CASGQGMPYEQYF; DNA: TGTGCCAGCGGACAGGGAATGCCCTACGAGCAGTACTTC
size: NA; D: NA; J: TRBJ2-5; V: TRBV6-2/TRBV6-3; CDR3: CASSLGRLISETQYF; DNA: TGTGCCAGCAGTTTAGGACGACTAATCTCCGAGACCCAGTACTTC
size: NA; D: TRBD2; J: TRBJ2-1; V: TRBV5-1; CDR3: CASSLDSGGNNEQFF; DNA: TGCGCCAGCAGCTTGGATAGCGGGGGCAACAATGAGCAGTTCTTC
size: few; D: TRBD1; J: TRBJ2-1; V: TRBV29-1; CDR3: CSVERRDRTDNEQFF; DNA: TGCAGCGTGGAGCGACGGGACAGGACGGACAATGAGCAGTTCTTC
size: NA; D: NA; J: TRBJ2-7; V: TRBV5-1; CDR3: CASSLQSPGAYEQYF; DNA: TGCGCCAGCAGCTTGCAAAGTCCGGGAGCCTACGAGCAGTACTTC
size: NA; D: NA; J: TRBJ1-5; V: TRBV2; CDR3: CASSGTHLPNQPQHF; DNA: TGTGCCAGCAGTGGGACACACCTCCCCAATCAGCCCCAGCATTTT
size: NA; D: NA; J: TRBJ1-6; V: TRBV27; CDR3: CASSLSNQANSPLHF; DNA: TGTGCCAGCAGTTTATCGAACCAAGCTAATTCACCCCTCCACTTT
size: NA; D: NA; J: TRBJ2-1; V: TRBV4-3; CDR3: CASSQDRSGFHNEQFF; DNA: TGCGCCAGCAGCCAAGATAGGAGCGGGTTTCACAATGAGCAGTTCTTC
size: NA; D: TRBD1; J: TRBJ1-2; V: TRBV27; CDR3: CASRPLGQGASNYGYTF; DNA: TGTGCCAGCAGACCCCTGGGACAGGGGGCCTCTAACTATGGCTACACCTTC
size: NA; D: NA; J: TRBJ1-5; V: TRBV27; CDR3: CASRFATNQPQHF; DNA: TGTGCCAGCAGGTTTGCTACCAATCAGCCCCAGCATTTT
size: NA; D: TRBD1; J: TRBJ1-1; V: TRBV7-8; CDR3: CASSLGQGSTEAFF; DNA: TGTGCCAGCAGCTTGGGACAGGGAAGCACTGAAGCTTTCTTT
size: NA; D: TRBD2; J: TRBJ2-7; V: TRBV18; CDR3: CASSPVFLTSGDSYEQYF; DNA: TGTGCCAGCTCACCCGTCTTTTTGACTAGCGGAGACTCCTACGAGCAGTACTTC
size: once; D: NA; J: TRBJ1-3; V: TRBV9; CDR3: CASSVALGSSGNTIYF; DNA: TGTGCCAGCAGCGTAGCTCTGGGGAGCTCTGGAAACACCATATATTTT
size: once; D: NA; J: TRBJ1-3; V: TRBV18; CDR3: CASSPPNSPGNTIYF; DNA: TGTGCCAGCTCACCCCCAAACTCGCCCGGAAACACCATATATTTT
size: once; D: NA; J: TRBJ1-2; V: TRBV27; CDR3: CASRGKGELHGYTF; DNA: TGTGCCAGCAGGGGAAAAGGGGAATTGCATGGCTACACCTTC
size: NA; D: TRBD1; J: TRBJ1-4; V: TRBV9; CDR3: CASSGTGDEETNEKLFF; DNA: TGTGCCAGCAGCGGGACAGGGGATGAGGAAACTAATGAAAAACTGTTTTTT
size: NA; D: NA; J: TRBJ1-4; V: TRBV15; CDR3: CATSPRGDNEKLFF; DNA: TGTGCCACCAGTCCCCGAGGCGATAATGAAAAACTGTTTTTT
size: NA; D: TRBD2; J: TRBJ2-1; V: TRBV9; CDR3: CASSVGRLTSGRNNEQFF; DNA: TGTGCCAGCAGCGTAGGCCGGCTGACTAGCGGGAGGAACAATGAGCAGTTCTTC
size: NA; D: TRBD1; J: TRBJ1-1; V: TRBV6-5; CDR3: CASSYSAGGTEAFF; DNA: TGTGCCAGCAGTTACTCCGCAGGGGGCACTGAAGCTTTCTTT
size: NA; D: TRBD1; J: TRBJ2-7; V: TRBV29-1; CDR3: CSVDSQGVSNEQYF; DNA: TGCAGCGTTGACTCCCAGGGGGTCTCGAACGAGCAGTACTTC
size: NA; D: NA; J: TRBJ1-2; V: TRBV29-1; CDR3: CSVENEGQVYGYTF; DNA: TGCAGCGTTGAAAACGAGGGTCAAGTATATGGCTACACCTTC
size: NA; D: NA; J: TRBJ2-4; V: TRBV7-9; CDR3: CASSLTEKNIQYF; DNA: TGTGCCAGCAGCTTAACAGAGAAAAACATTCAGTACTTC
size: NA; D: NA; J: TRBJ2-1; V: TRBV7-8; CDR3: CASSLDSGDYNEQFF; DNA: TGTGCCAGCAGCTTAGATAGCGGAGATTACAATGAGCAGTTCTTC
size: NA; D: TRBD1; J: TRBJ1-5; V: TRBV30; CDR3: CAWSGRQGLDQPQHF; DNA: TGTGCCTGGAGTGGCCGACAGGGTCTCGATCAGCCCCAGCATTTT
size: NA; D: TRBD2; J: TRBJ2-1; V: TRBV24-1; CDR3: CATSDSWTRLIGEQFF; DNA: TGTGCCACCAGTGATTCCTGGACTAGATTAATCGGTGAGCAGTTCTTC
size: NA; D: TRBD2; J: TRBJ2-7; V: TRBV6-5; CDR3: CASRREAYEQYF; DNA: TGTGCCAGCAGGCGGGAGGCCTACGAGCAGTACTTC
size: NA; D: TRBD1; J: TRBJ1-6; V: TRBV5-6; CDR3: CASSLGGQGNSPLHF; DNA: TGTGCCAGCAGCTTGGGGGGACAGGGAAATTCACCCCTCCACTTT
size: NA; D: NA; J: TRBJ1-6; V: TRBV2; CDR3: CAIQWGSGNSPLHF; DNA: TGTGCCATACAGTGGGGATCGGGAAATTCACCCCTCCACTTT
size: NA; D: NA; J: TRBJ2-3; V: TRBV15; CDR3: CATSSGGVTDTQYF; DNA: TGTGCCACCAGCAGTGGAGGGGTCACAGATACGCAGTATTTT